This note documents a single T cell receptor beta chain sequence. Source study methods: Scientists estimated how many nucleated cells there were by amplifying reference gene primers. Produced via immunoSEQ multiplex PCR; TCRdb's table is partial and in-frame only. The V and J calls and clone size were taken over from that table, and D and trimming were inferred from the DNA. The sample includes about 240,000 clones, approximately 83% seen only once; the top ten take approximately 9.4%. The CDR3 is 15 amino acids. V dropped 5 bases and J dropped 2; count of bases not matched to a gene: 5. Germline CDR1 SNHLY, CDR2 FYNNEI. The record originates from a study of blood T cell repertoires in COVID-19. Study at large: Acute and convalescent COVID-19 specimens originated in the United States, Italy and Spain. In each case, the material was cDNA or gDNA derived from T cells, B-cell-depleted T cells, or PBMCs.

Input material: peripheral blood. The genes are TRBV2 and TRBJ2-3; TRBD2 matches at 9 bases. This receptor was obtained from a woman of 80 years or more with acute or convalescent COVID-19. CDR3 sequence reads: CASSRGGAITDTQYF. The CDR3 DNA is TGTGCCAGCAGTCGCGGGGGGGCCATCACAGATACGCAGTATTTT.